This T cell receptor (beta chain) was recorded in a study of blood T cell repertoires in COVID-19. Looking at the study overall: The United States, Italy and Spain supplied acute and convalescent COVID-19 samples. Nucleic acid was either cDNA or gDNA, and it came from T cells, B-cell-depleted T cells, or PBMCs.

CDR1 is LNHDA, CDR2 SQIVND, per germline (reference sequence). V was trimmed by 3 bases and J by 1 base, leaving 8 bases between them. This CDR3 spans 14 amino acids. Original data processing: How many nucleated cells were present was estimated from reference gene primer amplification. Profiled with immunoSEQ multiplex PCR; TCRdb holds only in-frame clones, not every one. The DNA was the basis for D and trimming; V, J and clone size are from that table. The sample records roughly 300,000 clones, around 86% being singletons. Sequencing was done on a sample of peripheral blood. This chain connects TRBV19 to TRBJ2-3; a possible D gene is TRBD2 (5 bases). This TCR was recovered from a woman between 40 and 55 years old who had recovered from COVID-19. This CDR3 is CASSIRRGTDTQYF. The CDR3 DNA reads as TGTGCCAGTAGTATTCGGCGGGGCACAGATACGCAGTATTTT.